This T cell receptor (beta chain) stems from a study of T cells expressing NK-cell markers. Across the study: Obtained from sorted CD3+CD56+NKG2C+, CD3+CD56+NKG2C- and CD3+CD56-NKG2C+ T cells were the TCR beta repertoires.

Reprocessing the 5' RACE reads, TCRdb reports a single entry for every CDR3 protein and omits DNA. This specimen shows around 140,000 distinct CDR3 sequences; the ten leading clones hold about 12%. This CDR3 is 18 amino acids long. CDR1 is MNHEY and CDR2 is SVGEGT in the germline V gene. The sequencing input was blood T cells: a sorted CD56 or NKG2C T cell subset, CD4+ or CD8+ T cells, or bulk PBMC T cells (not recorded which). The sequence came from a man in his late teens or twenties in good health. The chain is built from TRBV6-2 or TRBV6-3 and TRBJ2-5; the TCRdb D gene call, TRBD2, has no DNA to confirm it. CDR3 sequence reads: CASSYPPGLAGADETQYF.